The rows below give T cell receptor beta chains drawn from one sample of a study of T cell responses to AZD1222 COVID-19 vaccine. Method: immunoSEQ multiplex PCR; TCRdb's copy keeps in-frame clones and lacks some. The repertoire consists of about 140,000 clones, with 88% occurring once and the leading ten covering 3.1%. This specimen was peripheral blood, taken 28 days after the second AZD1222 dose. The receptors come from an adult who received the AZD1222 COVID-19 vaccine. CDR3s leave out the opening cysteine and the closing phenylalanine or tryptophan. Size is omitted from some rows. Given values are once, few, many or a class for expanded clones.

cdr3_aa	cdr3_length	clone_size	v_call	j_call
ASSLGTGQSTQY	12	NA	TRBV7-8	TRBJ2-5
ASHRGQQETQY	11	NA	TRBV18	TRBJ2-5
ASSYGGENTGELF	13	NA	TRBV11-3	TRBJ2-2
ATEKEGGAGGYT	12	NA	TRBV6-5	TRBJ1-2
ASSFGLAGAKQY	12	NA	TRBV7-2	TRBJ2-3
ASSQDSGTAYHTEAF	15	NA	TRBV4-1	TRBJ1-1
ASYRGLSYNSPLH	13	NA	TRBV28	TRBJ1-6
SVGLAGAISYNEQF	14	NA	TRBV29-1	TRBJ2-1
ASSRDRGQY	9	NA	TRBV7-9	TRBJ2-7
ASRVLAGTGDTEAF	14	NA	TRBV19	TRBJ1-1
ASREGDQPQH	10	NA	TRBV6-6	TRBJ1-5
ASRRGGVTYNEQF	13	NA	TRBV21-1	TRBJ2-1
ASSTTTGEPQH	11	NA	TRBV7-3	TRBJ1-5
AMRTGMQFTDTQY	13	once	TRBV10-3	TRBJ2-3
ASSGYRDTEAF	11	NA	TRBV10-1	TRBJ1-1
ASSPETEVTEAF	12	NA	TRBV11-1	TRBJ1-1
ASSPRPGGGADTQY	14	NA	TRBV5-1	TRBJ2-3
ASSYSRQGLAGELF	14	NA	TRBV6-5	TRBJ2-2
SVGTGQGARYGYT	13	NA	TRBV29-1	TRBJ1-2
AWSVGSSTDTQY	12	NA	TRBV30	TRBJ2-3
ASSEAVQVVKQY	12	NA	TRBV2	TRBJ2-7
ASSVDTGVETQY	12	NA	TRBV9	TRBJ2-5
ASSSGLDPNEQY	12	NA	TRBV7-2	TRBJ2-7
ASSQQGLAGNTGELF	15	NA	TRBV18	TRBJ2-2